This T cell receptor (beta chain) was sequenced in a study of blood T cell repertoires in COVID-19. Overall study: Sample material is recorded as cDNA or gDNA derived from T cells, B-cell-depleted T cells, or PBMCs.

In the original processing: The assay estimated nucleated cells by amplifying reference gene primers. Clones were read by immunoSEQ multiplex PCR, and TCRdb kept only the in-frame ones, dropping some. V, J and clone size derive from that table, while D and trimming were established from the DNA sequence. The table shows 60,000 to 65,000 clones, with about 76% occurring only once. The TCR comes from a human donor in a cohort sampled during active COVID-19. Specimen: peripheral blood.

CDR3 region: CASSYSDTGYEQYF. The DNA of the CDR3 is TGTGCCAGCAGTTACTCTGATACGGGGTACGAGCAGTACTTC. V and J are TRBV6-5 and TRBJ2-7; D perhaps matches TRBD2 (5 bases). Trimming left V 0 bases short and J 4 bases short, with 10 bases between. The CDR3 runs to 14 residues. Germline CDR1 is MNHEY and CDR2 is SVGAGI.